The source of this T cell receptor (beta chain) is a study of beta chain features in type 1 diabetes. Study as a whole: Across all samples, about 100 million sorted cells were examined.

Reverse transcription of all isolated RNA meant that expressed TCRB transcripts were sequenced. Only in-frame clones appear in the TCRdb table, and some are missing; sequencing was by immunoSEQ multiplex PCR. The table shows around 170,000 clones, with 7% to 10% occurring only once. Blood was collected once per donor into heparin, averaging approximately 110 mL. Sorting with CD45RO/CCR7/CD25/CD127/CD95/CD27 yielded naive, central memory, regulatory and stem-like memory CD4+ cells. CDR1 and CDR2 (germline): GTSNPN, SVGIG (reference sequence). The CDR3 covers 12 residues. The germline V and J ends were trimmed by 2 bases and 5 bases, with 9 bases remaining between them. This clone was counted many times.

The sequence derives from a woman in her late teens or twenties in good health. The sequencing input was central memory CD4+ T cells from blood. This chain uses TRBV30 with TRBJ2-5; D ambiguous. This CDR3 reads CAWSTLRETQYF. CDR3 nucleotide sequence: TGTGCCTGGAGTACCCTGAGGGAGACCCAGTACTTC.